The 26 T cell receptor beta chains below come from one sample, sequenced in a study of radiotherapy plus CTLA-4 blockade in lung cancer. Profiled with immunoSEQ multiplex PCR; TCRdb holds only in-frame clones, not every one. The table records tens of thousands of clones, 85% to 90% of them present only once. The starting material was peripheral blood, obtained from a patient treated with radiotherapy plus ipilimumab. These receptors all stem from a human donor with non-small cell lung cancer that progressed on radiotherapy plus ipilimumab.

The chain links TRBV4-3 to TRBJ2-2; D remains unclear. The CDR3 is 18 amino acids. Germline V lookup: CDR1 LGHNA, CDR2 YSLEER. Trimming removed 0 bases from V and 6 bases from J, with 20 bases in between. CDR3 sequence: CASSQDLVRVRLPGELFF. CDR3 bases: TGCGCCAGCAGCCAAGATCTGGTCCGGGTCCGCCTCCCCGGGGAGCTGTTTTTT.

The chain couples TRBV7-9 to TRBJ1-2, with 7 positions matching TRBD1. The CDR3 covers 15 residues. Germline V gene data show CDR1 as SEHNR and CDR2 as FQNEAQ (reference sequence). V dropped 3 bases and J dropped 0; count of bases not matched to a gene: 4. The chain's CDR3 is CASSFRDRANYGYTF. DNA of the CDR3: TGTGCCAGCAGCTTCCGGGACAGAGCTAACTATGGCTACACCTTC.

The CDR3 is CASSGGGIAVHNEQFF. The CDR3 DNA follows: TGTGCCAGCAGCGGGGGCGGAATAGCGGTACACAATGAGCAGTTCTTC. This chain connects TRBV9 to TRBJ2-1, with D tentatively TRBD2 (6 bases). This CDR3 has 16 amino acids. Germline CDR1 SGDLS, CDR2 YYNGEE. V gave up 3 bases and J gave up 5 bases, with 18 bases separating them.

The CDR3 reads CASSWASSYEQYF. The CDR3 DNA reads as TGTGCCAGCAGCTGGGCAAGCTCCTACGAGCAGTACTTC. The chain joins TRBV5-6 to TRBJ2-7, with D unresolved. V was cut by 3 bases and J by 0 bases, with 7 bases left in between. Germline lookup yields CDR1 SGHDT and CDR2 YYEEEE. This CDR3 spans 13 amino acids.

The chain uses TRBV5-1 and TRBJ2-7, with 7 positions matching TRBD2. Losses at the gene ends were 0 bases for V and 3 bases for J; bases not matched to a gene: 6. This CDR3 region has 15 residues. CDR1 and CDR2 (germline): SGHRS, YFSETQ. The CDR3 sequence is CASSLGGTNSYEQYF. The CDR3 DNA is TGCGCCAGCAGCTTGGGCGGGACTAACAGCTACGAGCAGTACTTC.

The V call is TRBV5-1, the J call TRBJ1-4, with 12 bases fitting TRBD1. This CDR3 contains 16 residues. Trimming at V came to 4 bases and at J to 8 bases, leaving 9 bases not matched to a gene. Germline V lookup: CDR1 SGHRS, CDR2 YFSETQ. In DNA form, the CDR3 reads TGCGCCAGCAGCCCCGGGACAGGGGGCATTGGGGAAAAACTGTTTTTT. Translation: CASSPGTGGIGEKLFF. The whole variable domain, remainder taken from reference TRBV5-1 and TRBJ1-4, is KAGVTQTPRYLIKTRGQQVTLSCSPISGHRSVSWYQQTPGQGLQFLFEYFSETQRNKGNFPGRFSGRQFSNSRSEMNVSTLELGDSALYLCASSPGTGGIGEKLFFGSGTQLSVL.

The CDR3 bases are TGTGCCAGCAGTTTTTCCTCGGGGACTGAAGCTTTCTTT. It specifies CASSFSSGTEAFF. V gene TRBV27 combines with J gene TRBJ1-1; D unclear. The germline V and J ends were trimmed by 3 bases and 5 bases, with 10 bases remaining between them. The CDR3 has 13 amino acids. Germline lookup yields CDR1 MNHEY and CDR2 SMNVEV (reference sequence).

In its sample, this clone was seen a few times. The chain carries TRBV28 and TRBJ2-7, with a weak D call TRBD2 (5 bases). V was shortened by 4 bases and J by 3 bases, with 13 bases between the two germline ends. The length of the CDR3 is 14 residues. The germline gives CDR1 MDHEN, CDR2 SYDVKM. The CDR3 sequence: CASSSPGIRYEQYF. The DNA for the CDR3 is TGTGCCAGCAGTTCCCCCGGGATTCGCTACGAGCAGTACTTC.

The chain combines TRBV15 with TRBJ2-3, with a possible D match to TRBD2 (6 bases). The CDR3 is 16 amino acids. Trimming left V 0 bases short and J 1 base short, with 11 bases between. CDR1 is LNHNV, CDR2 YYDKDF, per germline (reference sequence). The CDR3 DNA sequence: TGTGCCACCAGCAGAGATCTCGGCGGGGGCACAGATACGCAGTATTTT. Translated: CATSRDLGGGTDTQYF.

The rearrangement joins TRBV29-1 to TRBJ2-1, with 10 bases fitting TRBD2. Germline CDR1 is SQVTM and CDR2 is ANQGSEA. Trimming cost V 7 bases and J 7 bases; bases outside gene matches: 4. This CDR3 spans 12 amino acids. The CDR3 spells CSALAGDNEQFF. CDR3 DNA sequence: TGCAGCGCGCTAGCGGGAGATAATGAGCAGTTCTTC.

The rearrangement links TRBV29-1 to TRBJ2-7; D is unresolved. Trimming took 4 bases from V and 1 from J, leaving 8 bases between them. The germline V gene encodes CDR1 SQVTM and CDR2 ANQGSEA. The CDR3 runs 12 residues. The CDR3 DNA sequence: TGCAGCGTTGGTGAACATTCCTACGAGCAGTACTTC. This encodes CSVGEHSYEQYF.

CDR3 loop: CACGQGKINEQFF. DNA for the CDR3: TGTGCCTGCGGACAGGGAAAGATTAATGAGCAGTTCTTC. The chain has TRBV30 and TRBJ2-1; 8 bases line up with TRBD1. Germline values: CDR1 GTSNPN, CDR2 SVGIG (reference sequence). J was trimmed by 7 bases and V by 6 bases; bases with no gene match: 8. This CDR3 region has 13 residues.

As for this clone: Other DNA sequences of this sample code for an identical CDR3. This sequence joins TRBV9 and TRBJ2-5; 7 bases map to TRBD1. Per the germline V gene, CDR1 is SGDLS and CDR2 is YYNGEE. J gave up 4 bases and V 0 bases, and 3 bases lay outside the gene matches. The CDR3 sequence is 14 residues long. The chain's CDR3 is CASSVGAGGETQYF. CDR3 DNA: TGTGCCAGCAGCGTAGGGGCAGGGGGAGAGACCCAGTACTTC.

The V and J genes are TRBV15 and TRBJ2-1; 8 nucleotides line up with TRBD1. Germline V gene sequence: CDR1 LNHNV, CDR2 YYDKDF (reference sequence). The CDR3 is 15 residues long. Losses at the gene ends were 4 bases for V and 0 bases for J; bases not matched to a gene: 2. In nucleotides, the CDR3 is TGTGCCACCAGCAAAACAGGGGGCTCCTACAATGAGCAGTTCTTC. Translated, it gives CATSKTGGSYNEQFF.

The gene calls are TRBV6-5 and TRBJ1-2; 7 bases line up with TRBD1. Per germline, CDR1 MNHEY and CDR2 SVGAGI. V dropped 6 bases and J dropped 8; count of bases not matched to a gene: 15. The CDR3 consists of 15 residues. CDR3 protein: CASSLGVGGAVGYTF. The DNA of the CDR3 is TGTGCCAGCAGCCTGGGGGTAGGGGGCGCGGTAGGCTACACCTTC.

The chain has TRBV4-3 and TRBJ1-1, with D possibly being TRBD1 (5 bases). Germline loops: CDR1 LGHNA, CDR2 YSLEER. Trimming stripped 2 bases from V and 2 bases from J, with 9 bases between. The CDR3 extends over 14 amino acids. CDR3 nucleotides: TGCGCCAGCAGCCAACTGGGGGGTAACACTGAAGCTTTCTTT. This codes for CASSQLGGNTEAFF.

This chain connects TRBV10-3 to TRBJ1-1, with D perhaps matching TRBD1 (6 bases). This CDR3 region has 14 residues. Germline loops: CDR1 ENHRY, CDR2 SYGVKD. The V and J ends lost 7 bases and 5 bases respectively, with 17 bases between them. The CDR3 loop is CAITPKRGGTEAFF. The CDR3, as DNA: TGTGCCATCACCCCTAAGAGGGGGGGAACTGAAGCTTTCTTT.

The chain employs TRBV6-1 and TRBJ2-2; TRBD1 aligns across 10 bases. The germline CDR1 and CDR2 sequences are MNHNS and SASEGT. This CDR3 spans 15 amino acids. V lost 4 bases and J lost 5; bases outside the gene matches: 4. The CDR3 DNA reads TGTGCCAGCAGTGCAGGGGGACAGGGGACCGGGGAGCTGTTTTTT. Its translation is CASSAGGQGTGELFF.

The CDR3 bases are TGTGCCAGCAGCGGGACAGGCCTCAATGAAAAACTGTTTTTT. The encoded protein is CASSGTGLNEKLFF. The chain joins TRBV27 to TRBJ1-4, with TRBD1 matching over 8 bases. Germline V CDR1 and CDR2: MNHEY, SMNVEV (reference sequence). The CDR3 extends over 14 amino acids. V was clipped by 6 bases and J by 5 bases; unmatched bases: 5.

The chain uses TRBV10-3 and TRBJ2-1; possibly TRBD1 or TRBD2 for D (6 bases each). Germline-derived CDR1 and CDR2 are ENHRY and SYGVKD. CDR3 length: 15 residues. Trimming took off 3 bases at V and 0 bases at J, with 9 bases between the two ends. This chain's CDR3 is CAISDRGPSYNEQFF. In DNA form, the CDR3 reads TGTGCCATCAGTGACCGGGGGCCCTCCTACAATGAGCAGTTCTTC.

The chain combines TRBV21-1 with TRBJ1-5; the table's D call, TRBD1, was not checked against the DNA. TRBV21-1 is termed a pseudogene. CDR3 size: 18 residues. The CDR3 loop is CASSKFPRTGISAGPQHF. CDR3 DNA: TGTGCCAGCAGCAAATTTCCCCGGACAGGGATATCAGCGGGACCCCAGCATTTT.

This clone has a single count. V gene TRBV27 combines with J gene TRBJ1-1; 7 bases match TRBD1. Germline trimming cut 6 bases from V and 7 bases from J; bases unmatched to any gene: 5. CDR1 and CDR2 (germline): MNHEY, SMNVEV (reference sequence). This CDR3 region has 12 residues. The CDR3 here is CASRRGRGEAFF. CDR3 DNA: TGTGCCAGCAGAAGGGGGCGGGGTGAAGCTTTCTTT.

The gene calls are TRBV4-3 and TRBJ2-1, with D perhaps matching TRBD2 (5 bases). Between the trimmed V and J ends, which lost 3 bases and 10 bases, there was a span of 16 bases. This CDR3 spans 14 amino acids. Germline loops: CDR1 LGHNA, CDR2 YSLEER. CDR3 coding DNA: TGCGCCAGCAGCCAGGGAGTCCTAGCTGAGGAGCAGTTCTTC. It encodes CASSQGVLAEEQFF.

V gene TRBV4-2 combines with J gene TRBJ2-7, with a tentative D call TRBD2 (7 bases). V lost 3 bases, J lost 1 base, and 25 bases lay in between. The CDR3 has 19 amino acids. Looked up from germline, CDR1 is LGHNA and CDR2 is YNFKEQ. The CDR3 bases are TGTGCCAGCAGCCACATCACTGGGGGAGGGGACACTTTATCCTACGAGCAGTACTTC. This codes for CASSHITGGGDTLSYEQYF.

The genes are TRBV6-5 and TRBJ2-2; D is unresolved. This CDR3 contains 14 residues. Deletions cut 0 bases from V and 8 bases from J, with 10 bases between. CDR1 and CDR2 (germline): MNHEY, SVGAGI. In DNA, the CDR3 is TGTGCCAGCAGTTACTCCCCCTTAAGTGGGGAGCTGTTTTTT. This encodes CASSYSPLSGELFF.

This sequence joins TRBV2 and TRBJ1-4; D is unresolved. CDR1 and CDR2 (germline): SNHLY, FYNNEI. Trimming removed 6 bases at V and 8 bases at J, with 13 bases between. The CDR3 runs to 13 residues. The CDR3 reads CASRREVGEKLFF. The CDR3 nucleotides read TGTGCCAGCAGACGGGAGGTAGGGGAAAAACTGTTTTTT.